This T cell receptor (beta chain) was identified during a study of post-analysis software for immune sequencing data. Looking at the study overall: Disease courses included relapsing-remitting, secondary progressive and progressive-relapsing multiple sclerosis. General study findings and limits: Those samples that were prepared in the same batch co-clustered strongly by F measure. Patients showed TRBV5-6, TRBV5-1 and TRBV20-1 among a few TRBV segments more frequent than in controls.

This CDR3 spans 12 amino acids. V was trimmed by 0 bases and J by 5 bases, leaving 4 bases between them. The germline CDR1 and CDR2 sequences are ENHRY and SYGVKD. This clonotype has just a few counts. The antigen is not known. Prepared libraries of TCR beta cDNA carried unique molecular identifiers. TCRdb redid the calling of the PCR reads with MiXCR, one entry per CDR3 protein. The sample holds some 890,000 distinct CDR3 sequences, roughly half seen once. Sequenced: blood. The J gene is TRBJ1-2, the V gene TRBV10-3; no definite D call. The source is a girl aged 10 to 17 with multiple sclerosis. The chain's CDR3 is CAISESPYGYTF. CDR3 sequence (DNA): TGTGCCATCAGTGAGTCCCCTTATGGCTACACCTTC.